This T cell receptor beta chain comes out of a study of human T cells and chemical hapten exposure. Study-level results: The donor cohort had alopecia, so its immune response may not match that of healthy people. Clustering by CDR3 similarity yielded significantly more large clusters from expanded TCRs than controls.

This clonotype has just a few counts. Antigen: not known. One entry per CDR3 protein results from TCRdb running MiXCR on the RACE reads. The sample carries 50,000 to 80,000 distinct CDR3 sequences, 9.5% to 11% recorded once. Time point in this sample: patch test 3, about 24 weeks after DPC sensitization. Specified treatment: therapeutic diphenylcyclopropenone sensitization with weekly scalp DPC. This TCR came from a woman aged 30 to 39 with alopecia areata. Some clones in this sample may be carry-over from other donors' samples. The sample was whole blood, taken in connection with sensitization to the hapten diphenylcyclopropenone (DPC).

CDR3: CASSYSKAPFHF. For the CDR3, the DNA is TGTGCCAGCAGTTACTCGAAGGCGCCCTTCCACTTT. This sequence joins TRBV6-2 or TRBV6-3 and TRBJ1-6; D gene ambiguous. The V gene lost 0 bases and the J gene lost 17 bases, with 11 bases spanning the gap. This CDR3 has 12 amino acids. The germline gives CDR1 MNHEY, CDR2 SVGEGT.